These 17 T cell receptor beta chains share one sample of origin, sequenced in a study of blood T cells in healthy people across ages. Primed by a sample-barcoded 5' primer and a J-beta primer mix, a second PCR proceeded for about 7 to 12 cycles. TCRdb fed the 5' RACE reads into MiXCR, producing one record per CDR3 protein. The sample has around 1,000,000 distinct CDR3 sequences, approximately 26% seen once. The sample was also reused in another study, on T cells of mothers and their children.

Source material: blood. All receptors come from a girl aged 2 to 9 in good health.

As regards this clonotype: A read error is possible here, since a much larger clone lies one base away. The CDR3 sequence: CTSSADSSYEQYF. The CDR3 bases are TGTACCAGCAGCGCCGACTCCTCCTACGAGCAGTACTTC. This rearrangement joins TRBV9 to TRBJ2-5; no firm D call. The J call is in doubt because the DNA end fits TRBJ2-7 better. The CDR3 extends over 13 amino acids. In germline, CDR1 is SGDLS, CDR2 YYNGEE.

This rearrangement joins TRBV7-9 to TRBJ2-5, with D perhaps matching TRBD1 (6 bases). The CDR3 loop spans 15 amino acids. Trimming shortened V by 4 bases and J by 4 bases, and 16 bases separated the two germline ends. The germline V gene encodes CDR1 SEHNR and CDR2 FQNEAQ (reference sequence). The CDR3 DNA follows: TGTGCCAGCAGCTATATTTCCGGGACACGAGAGACCCAGTACTTC. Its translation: CASSYISGTRETQYF. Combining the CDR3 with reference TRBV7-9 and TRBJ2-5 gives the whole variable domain DTGVSQNPRHKITKRGQNVTFRCDPISEHNRLYWYRQTLGQGPEFLTYFQNEAQLEKSRLLSDRFSAERPKGSFSTLEIQRTEQGDSAMYLCASSYISGTRETQYFGPGTRLLVL.

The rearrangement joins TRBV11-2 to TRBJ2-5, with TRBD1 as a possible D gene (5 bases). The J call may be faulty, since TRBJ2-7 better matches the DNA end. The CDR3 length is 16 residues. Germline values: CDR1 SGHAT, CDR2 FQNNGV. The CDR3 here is CASSLDPKRGAYEQYF. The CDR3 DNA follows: TGTGCCAGCAGCTTAGACCCCAAACGTGGGGCTTACGAGCAGTACTTC.

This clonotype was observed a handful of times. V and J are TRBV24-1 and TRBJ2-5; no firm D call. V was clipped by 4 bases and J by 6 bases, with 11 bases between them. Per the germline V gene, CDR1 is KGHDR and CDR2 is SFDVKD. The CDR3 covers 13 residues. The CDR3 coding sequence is TGTGCCACCAGTGAATCTTACACGAAGACCCAGTACTTC. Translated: CATSESYTKTQYF.

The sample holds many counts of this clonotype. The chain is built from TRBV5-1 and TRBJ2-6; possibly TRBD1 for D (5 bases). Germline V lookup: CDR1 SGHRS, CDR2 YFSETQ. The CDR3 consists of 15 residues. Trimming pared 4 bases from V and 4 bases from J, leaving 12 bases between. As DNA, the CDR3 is TGCGCCAGCAGCGTGACAGTCGCCGGGGCCAACGTCCTGACTTTC. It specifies CASSVTVAGANVLTF. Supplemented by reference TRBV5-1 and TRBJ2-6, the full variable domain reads KAGVTQTPRYLIKTRGQQVTLSCSPISGHRSVSWYQQTPGQGLQFLFEYFSETQRNKGNFPGRFSGRQFSNSRSEMNVSTLELGDSALYLCASSVTVAGANVLTFGAGSRLTVL.

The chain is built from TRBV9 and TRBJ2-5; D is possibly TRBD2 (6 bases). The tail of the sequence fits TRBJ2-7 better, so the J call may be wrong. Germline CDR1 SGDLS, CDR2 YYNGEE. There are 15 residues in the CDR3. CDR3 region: CASSVDGGRTYEQYF. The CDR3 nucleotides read TGTGCCAGCAGCGTAGACGGGGGTCGAACCTACGAGCAGTACTTC.

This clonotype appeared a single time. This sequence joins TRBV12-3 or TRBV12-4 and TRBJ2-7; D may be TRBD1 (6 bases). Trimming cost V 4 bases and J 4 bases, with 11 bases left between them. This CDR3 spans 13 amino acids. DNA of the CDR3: TGTGCCAGCAGTTCATACACAGGGTACGAGCAGTACTTC. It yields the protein CASSSYTGYEQYF.

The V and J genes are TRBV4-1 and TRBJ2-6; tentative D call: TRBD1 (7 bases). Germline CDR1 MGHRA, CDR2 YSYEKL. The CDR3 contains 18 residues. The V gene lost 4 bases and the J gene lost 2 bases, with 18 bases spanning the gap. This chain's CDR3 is CASSPQQGRFPGANVLTF. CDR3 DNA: TGCGCCAGCAGCCCCCAACAGGGGAGGTTTCCTGGGGCCAACGTCCTGACTTTC.

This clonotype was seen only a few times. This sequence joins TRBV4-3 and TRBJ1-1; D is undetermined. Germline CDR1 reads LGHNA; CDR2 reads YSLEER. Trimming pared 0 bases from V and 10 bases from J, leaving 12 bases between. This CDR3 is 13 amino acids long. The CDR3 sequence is CASSQDRGLRAFF. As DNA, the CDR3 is TGCGCCAGCAGCCAAGATCGCGGACTCAGAGCTTTCTTT.

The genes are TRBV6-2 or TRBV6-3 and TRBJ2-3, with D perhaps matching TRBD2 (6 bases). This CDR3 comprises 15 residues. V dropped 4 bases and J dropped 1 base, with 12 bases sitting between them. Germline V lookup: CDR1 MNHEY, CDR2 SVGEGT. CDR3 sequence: CASSSPGVGTDTQYF. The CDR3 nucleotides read TGTGCCAGCAGTTCCCCGGGGGTTGGCACAGATACGCAGTATTTT.

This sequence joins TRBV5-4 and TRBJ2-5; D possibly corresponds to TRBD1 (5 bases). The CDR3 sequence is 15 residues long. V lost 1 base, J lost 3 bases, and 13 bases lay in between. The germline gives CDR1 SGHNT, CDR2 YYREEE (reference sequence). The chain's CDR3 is CASSLSGKVEETQYF. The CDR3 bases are TGTGCCAGCAGCTTGTCAGGGAAGGTAGAAGAGACCCAGTACTTC.

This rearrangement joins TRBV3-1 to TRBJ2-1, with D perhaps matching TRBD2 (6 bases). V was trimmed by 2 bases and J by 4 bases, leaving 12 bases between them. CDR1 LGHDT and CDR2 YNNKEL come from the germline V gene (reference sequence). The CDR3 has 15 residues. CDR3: CASSQNAGLYNEQFF. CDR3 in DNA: TGTGCCAGCAGCCAAAATGCGGGGCTTTACAATGAGCAGTTCTTC.

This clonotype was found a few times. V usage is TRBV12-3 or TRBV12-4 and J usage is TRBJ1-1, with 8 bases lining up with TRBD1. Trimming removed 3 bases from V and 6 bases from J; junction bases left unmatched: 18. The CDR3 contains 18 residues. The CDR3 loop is CASSFMEQGAKKRSEAFF. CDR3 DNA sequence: TGTGCCAGCAGTTTTATGGAGCAGGGGGCGAAAAAACGGTCTGAAGCTTTCTTT.

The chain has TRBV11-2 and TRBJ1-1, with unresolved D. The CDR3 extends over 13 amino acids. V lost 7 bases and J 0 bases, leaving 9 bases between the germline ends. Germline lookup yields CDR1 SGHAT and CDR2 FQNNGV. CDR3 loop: CASTFRVNTEAFF. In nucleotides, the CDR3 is TGTGCCAGCACCTTTAGGGTGAACACTGAAGCTTTCTTT.

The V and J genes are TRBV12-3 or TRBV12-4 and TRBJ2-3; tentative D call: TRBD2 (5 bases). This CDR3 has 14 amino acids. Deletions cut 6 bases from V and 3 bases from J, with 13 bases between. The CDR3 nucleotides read TGTGCCAGCAGAACGGGGTTTGGGACAGATACGCAGTATTTT. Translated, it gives CASRTGFGTDTQYF.

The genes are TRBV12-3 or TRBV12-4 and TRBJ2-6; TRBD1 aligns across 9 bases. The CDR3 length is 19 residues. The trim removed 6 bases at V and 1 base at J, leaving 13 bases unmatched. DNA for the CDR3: TGTGCCAGCAGGGAAACTCGGGGGACAGGGAGGTCTGGGGCCAACGTCCTGACTTTC. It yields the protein CASRETRGTGRSGANVLTF.

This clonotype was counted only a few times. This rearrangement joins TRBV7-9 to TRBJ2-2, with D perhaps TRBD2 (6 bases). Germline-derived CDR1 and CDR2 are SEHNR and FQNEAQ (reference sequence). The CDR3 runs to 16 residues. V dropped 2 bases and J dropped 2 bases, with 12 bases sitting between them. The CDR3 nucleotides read TGTGCCAGCAGCTTACTCGGGGGAGGAAACACCGGGGAGCTGTTTTTT. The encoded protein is CASSLLGGGNTGELFF.